This T cell receptor beta chain is drawn from a study of blood T cells in healthy people across ages. Germline CDR1 and CDR2: SGDLS and YYNGEE. The V gene lost 7 bases and the J gene lost 4 bases, with 11 bases spanning the gap. This CDR3 has 13 residues. Alongside a J-beta primer mix, a sample-barcoded 5' primer served in a second PCR lasting about 6 to 12 cycles. TCRdb analysed the 5' RACE reads with MiXCR anew, one entry per CDR3 protein. Of roughly 860,000 distinct CDR3 sequences in the sample, around 62% were seen once. Sequencing was done on a sample of blood. The TCR comes from a man younger than 40 in good health. The chain is built from TRBV9 and TRBJ2-2; D unresolved. The CDR3: CASGTEVTGELFF. As DNA, the CDR3 is TGTGCCAGCGGAACAGAGGTCACCGGGGAGCTGTTTTTT.